The 23 T cell receptor beta chains presented below share a single source sample, sequenced in a study of blood T cell repertoires in COVID-19. Here immunoSEQ multiplex PCR was the method, and the copy in TCRdb shows in-frame clones only, minus some. The sample includes under 250,000 clones, around 86% of them seen just once. Sequences were obtained from peripheral blood. All receptors come from a woman aged 70 to 79 with active or convalescent COVID-19.

This chain joins TRBV11-3 and TRBJ2-5; 8 bases are a match to TRBD1. The CDR3 loop spans 14 amino acids. Trimming took 4 bases from V and 4 from J; bases not matched to a gene: 5. CDR1 is SGHNT and CDR2 is YENEEA in the germline V gene. The CDR3 coding sequence is TGTGCCAGCAGCTCCGGACAGGGTCGAGAGACCCAGTACTTC. Translation: CASSSGQGRETQYF.

This CDR3 is CASSPGGGSNQPQHF. CDR3 sequence (DNA): TGTGCCAGTAGCCCAGGGGGCGGGAGCAATCAGCCCCAGCATTTT. The J gene is TRBJ1-5, the V gene TRBV19, with 8 bases matching TRBD1. V lost 6 bases and J lost 1; bases outside the gene matches: 5. From germline, CDR1 is LNHDA and CDR2 SQIVND (reference sequence). This CDR3 has 15 amino acids. The complete variable domain, with remaining parts taken from reference TRBV19 and TRBJ1-5, reads DGGITQSPKYLFRKEGQNVTLSCEQNLNHDAMYWYRQDPGQGLRLIYYSQIVNDFQKGDIAEGYSVSREKKESFPLTVTSAQKNPTAFYLCASSPGGGSNQPQHFGDGTRLSIL.

The genes are TRBV7-2 and TRBJ2-3; tentatively, D is TRBD1 (6 bases). V shed 5 bases and J shed 0 bases, with 12 bases lying between them. Looked up from germline, CDR1 is SGHTA and CDR2 is FQGNSA. This CDR3 contains 15 residues. The CDR3, as DNA: TGTGCCAGCAGCACAGGGCTTCCTAGCACAGATACGCAGTATTTT. The encoded protein is CASSTGLPSTDTQYF.

This chain connects TRBV5-1 to TRBJ2-3, with D possibly TRBD1 on 6 matching bases. The germline V gene has CDR1 SGHRS and CDR2 YFSETQ. The CDR3 runs to 15 residues. Trimming stripped 0 bases from V and 4 bases from J, with 12 bases between. This CDR3 is CASSLVTGPADTQYF. The CDR3 bases are TGCGCCAGCAGCTTGGTTACAGGGCCCGCAGATACGCAGTATTTT.

The chain joins TRBV9 to TRBJ2-5; maybe TRBD2 (6 bases). The CDR3 length is 15 residues. The germline gives CDR1 SGDLS, CDR2 YYNGEE. Trimming removed 0 bases at V and 1 base at J, with 10 bases between. CDR3 loop: CASSVESSAQETQYF. CDR3 nucleotides: TGTGCCAGCAGCGTAGAGTCTAGCGCCCAAGAGACCCAGTACTTC.

This rearrangement joins TRBV6-1 to TRBJ1-1, with 9 bases matching TRBD1. V was pared by 3 bases and J by 1 base, with 15 bases of the junction left unmatched. Germline V gives CDR1 MNHNS, CDR2 SASEGT. This CDR3 spans 19 amino acids. CDR3 sequence (DNA): TGTGCCAGCAGTGATGCCCCCGGGACAGGGTACAGAGCGAACACTGAAGCTTTCTTT. Amino acids: CASSDAPGTGYRANTEAFF.

This chain uses TRBV4-2 with TRBJ2-5, with TRBD2 matching over 7 bases. The CDR3 has 12 residues. Germline V CDR1 and CDR2: LGHNA, YNFKEQ. V lost 11 bases to trimming and J lost 2 bases; unmatched junction nucleotides: 5. CDR3 bases: TGTGCCTCCTCGGGGGGTCAAGAGACCCAGTACTTC. Encoded protein: CASSGGQETQYF.

CDR3 in amino acids: CASSESDRGRSPLHF. CDR3 nucleotides: TGTGCCAGCAGTGAATCGGACAGGGGGCGATCACCCCTCCACTTT. V and J are TRBV25-1 and TRBJ1-6; 11 nucleotides agree with TRBD1. The CDR3 spans 15 residues. With 1 base clipped from V and 10 bases from J, the junction kept 3 bases outside the gene matches. Germline-derived CDR1 and CDR2 are MGHDK and SYGVNS.

This clone showed up just once. The chain couples TRBV6-5 to TRBJ2-7, with D possibly being TRBD1 (7 bases). CDR1 is MNHEY, CDR2 SVGAGI, per germline. This CDR3 contains 14 residues. V was trimmed by 5 bases and J by 3 bases, leaving 14 bases between them. Written as DNA, the CDR3 is TGTGCCAGCAGTCGGACAGGAGGGGACTACGAGCAGTACTTC. It codes for CASSRTGGDYEQYF.

This clone appeared once. The chain has TRBV4-2 and TRBJ1-5; D perhaps matches TRBD1 (6 bases). This CDR3 spans 19 amino acids. Trimming stripped 0 bases from V and 0 bases from J, with 18 bases between. Germline V gene lookup returns CDR1 LGHNA and CDR2 YNFKEQ. As DNA, the CDR3 is TGTGCCAGCAGCCAAGATATAACCGGGACAACTATTAGCAATCAGCCCCAGCATTTT. Translated, it gives CASSQDITGTTISNQPQHF.

The CDR3 coding sequence is TGTGCCACCAGCGGGGGGACGGTGGACAATTCACCCCTCCACTTT. This codes for CATSGGTVDNSPLHF. This rearrangement joins TRBV15 to TRBJ1-6, with a tentative D call TRBD1 (5 bases). The CDR3 has 15 residues. V was cut by 5 bases and J by 7 bases, with 15 bases left in between. The germline V gene encodes CDR1 LNHNV and CDR2 YYDKDF (reference sequence).

V usage is TRBV29-1 and J usage is TRBJ1-3; 9 bases match TRBD1. Germline V gene lookup returns CDR1 SQVTM and CDR2 ANQGSEA. This CDR3 comprises 13 residues. Germline trimming cut 4 bases from V and 4 bases from J; bases unmatched to any gene: 2. CDR3 in DNA: TGCAGCGTTGGTACAGGGGGCGGAAACACCATATATTTT. Protein product: CSVGTGGGNTIYF.

This clone came up once. V is TRBV4-1 and J is TRBJ1-1, with D perhaps matching TRBD1 (6 bases). The ends were cut back, 0 bases at V and 2 bases at J, with 13 bases in the middle. CDR3 length equals 16 residues. The germline V gene encodes CDR1 MGHRA and CDR2 YSYEKL. CDR3 DNA sequence: TGCGCCAGCAGCCAAGACCCGTCAGGGGTTAACACTGAAGCTTTCTTT. Its translation is CASSQDPSGVNTEAFF.

The chain recombines TRBV9 with TRBJ1-1; D remains ambiguous. V gave up 0 bases and J gave up 4 bases, with 10 bases separating them. The germline V gene has CDR1 SGDLS and CDR2 YYNGEE. This CDR3 is built from 14 residues. CDR3 sequence (DNA): TGTGCCAGCAGCGTAGGTCGCGTGAGCACTGAAGCTTTCTTT. Encoded protein: CASSVGRVSTEAFF.

About this clone itself: This same CDR3 is encoded by further DNA sequences in the sample. This chain links TRBV7-2 with TRBJ2-7; 14 bases are shared with TRBD2. CDR3 size: 15 residues. Trimming cost V 4 bases and J 4 bases; bases outside gene matches: 3. Per the germline V gene, CDR1 is SGHTA and CDR2 is FQGNSA. The CDR3, as DNA: TGTGCCAGCAGCTCGGGACTAGCGGGGGAGTACGAGCAGTACTTC. This gives the protein CASSSGLAGEYEQYF.

The chain has TRBV20-1 and TRBJ2-3; 12 nucleotides match TRBD2. The germline V gene has CDR1 DFQATT and CDR2 SNEGSKA (reference sequence). The CDR3 covers 18 residues. The ends lost 3 bases at V and 0 bases at J; junction bases unmatched: 10. The CDR3 coding sequence is TGCAGTGCTAGTCAGGCTAGCGGGGGGGCATCGAGCACAGATACGCAGTATTTT. This codes for CSASQASGGASSTDTQYF.

This sequence joins TRBV6-5 and TRBJ1-2; no reliable D call. The germline V gene has CDR1 MNHEY and CDR2 SVGAGI. Trimming left V 6 bases short and J 6 bases short, with 17 bases between. The CDR3 has 14 residues. CDR3 bases: TGTGCCAGCAGACAGACGGCCAATACCAATGGCTACACCTTC. Its translation is CASRQTANTNGYTF.

V usage is TRBV19 and J usage is TRBJ1-5; D is perhaps TRBD1 (6 bases). Per germline, CDR1 LNHDA and CDR2 SQIVND (reference sequence). The germline V and J ends were trimmed by 3 bases and 2 bases, with 8 bases remaining between them. The CDR3 spans 14 residues. This CDR3 reads CASSMAGGNQPQHF. The CDR3 nucleotides are TGTGCCAGTAGTATGGCAGGGGGCAATCAGCCCCAGCATTTT.

The J gene is TRBJ2-7, the V gene TRBV5-1, with D possibly TRBD2 on 5 matching bases. This CDR3 has 15 residues. Germline loops: CDR1 SGHRS, CDR2 YFSETQ. Trimming pared 0 bases from V and 5 bases from J, leaving 15 bases between. CDR3 nucleotide sequence: TGCGCCAGCAGCTTGGGGGCGGGCGGGTTGAACGAGCAGTACTTC. Its protein product is CASSLGAGGLNEQYF.

J is TRBJ1-5 and V is TRBV18; D perhaps matches TRBD1 (5 bases). Trimming removed 6 bases from V and 5 bases from J, with 20 bases in between. The CDR3 runs 16 residues. Germline V CDR1 and CDR2: KGHSH, LQKENI. The CDR3 DNA reads TGTGCCAGCTCCCCGCCGAATGGGGCCGGATATCAGCCCCAGCATTTT. Translation gives CASSPPNGAGYQPQHF.

This clone was detected only a few times. This chain links TRBV19 with TRBJ1-3; D gene unclear. Trimming took 7 bases from V and 0 from J, leaving 19 bases between them. CDR1 LNHDA and CDR2 SQIVND come from the germline V gene (reference sequence). CDR3 size: 17 residues. This CDR3 reads CASTLYEGTSSGNTIYF. The DNA of the CDR3 is TGTGCCAGTACGCTTTACGAGGGAACGAGCTCTGGAAACACCATATATTTT.

This clone occurred once. The V gene is TRBV6-2 or TRBV6-3, the J gene TRBJ1-5; D is perhaps TRBD1 (5 bases). The ends were cut back, 6 bases at V and 7 bases at J, with 16 bases in the middle. From germline, CDR1 is MNHEY and CDR2 SVGEGT. The CDR3 runs to 14 residues. The CDR3 protein is CASSSLLPGQPQHF. The CDR3 DNA reads as TGTGCCAGCAGCTCCCTTCTACCAGGGCAGCCCCAGCATTTT.

The gene calls are TRBV7-9 and TRBJ1-1; maybe TRBD1 (5 bases). Germline CDR1 reads SEHNR; CDR2 reads FQNEAQ (reference sequence). The ends were cut back, 5 bases at V and 4 bases at J, with 8 bases in the middle. This CDR3 spans 12 amino acids. CDR3 coding DNA: TGTGCCAGCAGCAGCGGGACCACTGAAGCTTTCTTT. Amino acids: CASSSGTTEAFF.